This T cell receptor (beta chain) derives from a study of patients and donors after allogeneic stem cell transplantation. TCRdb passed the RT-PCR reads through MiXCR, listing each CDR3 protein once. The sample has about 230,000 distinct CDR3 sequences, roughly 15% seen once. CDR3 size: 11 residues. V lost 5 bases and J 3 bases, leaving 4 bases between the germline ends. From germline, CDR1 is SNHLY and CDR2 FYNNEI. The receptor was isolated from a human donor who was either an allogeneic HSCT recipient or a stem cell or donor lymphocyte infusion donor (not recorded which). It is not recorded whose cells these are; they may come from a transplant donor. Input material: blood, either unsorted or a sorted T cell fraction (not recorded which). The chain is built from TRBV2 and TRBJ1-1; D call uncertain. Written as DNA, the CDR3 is TGTGCCAGCAGTCTATACACTGAAGCTTTCTTT. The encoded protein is CASSLYTEAFF.